This T cell receptor beta chain was found in a study of T cells in Graves' hyperthyroidism and ophthalmopathy. Study as a whole: Prior to any treatment, at the point of initial diagnosis, peripheral blood was collected.

This clonotype was seen at least ten times. V lost 1 base, J lost 7 bases, and 13 bases stayed unmatched. Germline CDR1 is MNHNS and CDR2 is SASEGT. CDR3 length: 17 residues. The source material, RNA transcripts, was used to amplify TCR beta CDR3 regions. Primed by the HTBI set, a first-round RT-PCR was run on the TCR CDR3. A single record per CDR3 protein comes from TCRdb applying MiXCR to the multiplex PCR reads. The table has hundreds of thousands of distinct CDR3 sequences, 14% seen once. The sequenced sample consisted of blood. The rearrangement uses TRBV6-1 and TRBJ2-4; 7 bases align to TRBD2. The sequence derives from a woman under 30 with Graves' hyperthyroidism. The CDR3 nucleotides are TGTGCCAGCAGTGAAGGAGCGCGGCTGGGGGAGGGGAACATTCAGTACTTC. This codes for CASSEGARLGEGNIQYF.